The next 5 T cell receptor beta chains were all read from a single sample in a study of blood T cell repertoires in COVID-19. Here immunoSEQ multiplex PCR was the method, and the copy in TCRdb shows in-frame clones only, minus some. This table has about 110,000 clones, 65% to 90% appearing once. What was sequenced was peripheral blood. Source of these receptors: a man in his fifties or sixties with acute or convalescent COVID-19.

A single count supports this clone. This chain links TRBV7-6 with TRBJ2-5, with a tentative D call TRBD2 (5 bases). The V end was cut by 2 bases, the J end by 4 bases, with 11 bases between. The CDR3 is made up of 14 amino acids. Per the germline V gene, CDR1 is SGHVS and CDR2 is FNYEAQ. DNA of the CDR3: TGTGCCAGCAGCTTAATTGTAAGCGGAGAGACCCAGTACTTC. Protein product: CASSLIVSGETQYF.

This clone is a singleton in its sample. The chain recombines TRBV4-1 with TRBJ1-1, with D unclear. This CDR3 spans 13 amino acids. The germline CDR1 and CDR2 sequences are MGHRA and YSYEKL. V shed 0 bases and J shed 3 bases, with 5 bases lying between them. For the CDR3, the DNA is TGCGCCAGCAGCCAAGATTCGGACACTGAAGCTTTCTTT. The encoded protein is CASSQDSDTEAFF.

V gene TRBV5-5 combines with J gene TRBJ1-6; 9 bases agree with TRBD1. Germline assignment: CDR1 SGHKS and CDR2 YYEKEE (reference sequence). This CDR3 is built from 16 residues. J gave up 9 bases and V 4 bases, and 11 bases lay outside the gene matches. The CDR3 region is CASSPRTGGFSSPLHF. In nucleotides, the CDR3 is TGTGCCAGCAGCCCGCGAACAGGGGGCTTTAGTTCACCCCTCCACTTT.

The V gene is TRBV28, the J gene TRBJ2-5; 14 nucleotides agree with TRBD2. The CDR3 runs to 17 residues. The germline V gene has CDR1 MDHEN and CDR2 SYDVKM. The junction had 5 bases not matched to a gene; V was cut back by 2 bases and J by 3 bases. The CDR3 DNA reads as TGTGCCAGCAGTTTACCGGGACTAGCGGGAGTTAAAGAGACCCAGTACTTC. It yields the protein CASSLPGLAGVKETQYF.

The CDR3: CAISDGTTGTQPQHF. The CDR3 DNA sequence: TGTGCCATCAGTGATGGTACGACAGGAACCCAGCCCCAGCATTTT. The chain uses TRBV10-3 and TRBJ1-5; D may be TRBD1 (6 bases). The ends were cut back, 3 bases at V and 7 bases at J, with 16 bases in the middle. The CDR3 consists of 15 residues. Germline V gene sequence: CDR1 ENHRY, CDR2 SYGVKD.